This T cell receptor (beta chain) originates from a study of blood T cells in healthy people across ages. The V and J ends lost 4 bases and 2 bases respectively, with 12 bases between them. This CDR3 is built from 14 residues. Germline CDR1 and CDR2: SGHRS and YFSETQ. For the second PCR, which ran for about 6 to 11 cycles, a sample-barcoded 5' primer and a J-beta primer mix were used. TCRdb redid the calling of the 5' RACE reads with MiXCR, one entry per CDR3 protein. The sample lists about 1.4 million distinct CDR3 sequences, almost 60% seen once, with 6.5% to 8.5% in the top ten. This clonotype was counted only a few times.

This sequence joins TRBV5-1 and TRBJ1-2, with unresolved D. The sequence came from a man between 18 and 29 years old in good health. Sequenced input: blood. CDR3: CASSPNPSNYGYTF. For the CDR3, the DNA is TGCGCCAGCAGCCCCAACCCCAGCAACTATGGCTACACCTTC.